The 5 T cell receptor beta chains reported below all come from one sample, sequenced in a study of T cells in localized non-small cell lung cancer (TCRdb year 2020). Preparation of the library involved the immunoSEQ multiplex PCR assay. Sourced from immuneACCESS, this table was stored by TCRdb with only in-frame sequences that have V and J called. A share of the clones is absent; for the studies checked, an unresolved V gene accounts for under half, and the remainder has no known explanation. This sample holds fewer than 9,000 clones; 80% to 90% were observed only once. The ten largest clonotypes hold approximately 30% of the sample. The input for sequencing was peripheral blood, taken before any cancer treatment. These receptors were obtained from a male donor at least 60 years old with stage III lung adenocarcinoma.

The chain has TRBV30 and TRBJ1-2; D gene ambiguous. Germline V CDR1 and CDR2: GTSNPN, SVGIG (reference sequence). V was cut by 4 bases and J by 9 bases, with 18 bases left in between. This CDR3 contains 13 residues. In DNA form, the CDR3 reads TGTGCCTGGACACGTAAAGCCGTATATCGCTACACCTTC. This gives the protein CAWTRKAVYRYTF.

This clone was recorded once. The V gene is TRBV7-9, the J gene TRBJ2-6; TRBD2 agrees at 7 bases. Looked up from germline, CDR1 is SEHNR and CDR2 is FQNEAQ (reference sequence). After removal of 11 bases from V and 2 bases from J, the junction contained 0 bases not matched to a gene. The CDR3 runs to 12 residues. As DNA, the CDR3 is TGTGCCGGGAGGGCTGGGGCCAACGTCCTGACTTTC. It codes for CAGRAGANVLTF.

This rearrangement joins TRBV7-8 to TRBJ1-6, with 8 nucleotides matching TRBD1. The CDR3 consists of 14 residues. CDR1 and CDR2 from the germline V gene are SGHVS and FQNEAQ. J was trimmed by 6 bases and V by 5 bases; bases with no gene match: 3. The chain's CDR3 is CASSPGQGNSPLHF. The CDR3 DNA reads as TGTGCCAGCAGCCCTGGACAGGGTAATTCACCCCTCCACTTT.

V gene TRBV28 combines with J gene TRBJ1-4; TRBD1 matches 7 bases. The junction had 9 bases not matched to a gene; V was cut back by 6 bases and J by 8 bases. Germline loops: CDR1 MDHEN, CDR2 SYDVKM. The CDR3 runs 14 residues. The CDR3 coding sequence is TGTGCCAGCAGCTCCGACAGGGTGGAAGAAAAACTGTTTTTT. Encoded protein: CASSSDRVEEKLFF.

As for this clone: The identical CDR3 is also encoded by other nucleotide sequences in the sample. Here the CDR3 DNA reads TGTGCCACCAGCAGAGATGGTAGGGGGTCGACCGGGGAGCTGTTTTTT. Translation: CATSRDGRGSTGELFF. V is TRBV15 and J is TRBJ2-2; D is possibly TRBD1 (6 bases). This CDR3 is built from 16 residues. V dropped 0 bases and J dropped 5 bases, with 13 bases sitting between them. The germline V gene has CDR1 LNHNV and CDR2 YYDKDF (reference sequence).